This is a list of T cell receptor beta chains from one sample in a study of blood T cell repertoires in COVID-19. The table came from immunoSEQ multiplex PCR; TCRdb's copy has only in-frame clones and leaves some out. In the table there are about 170,000 clones, about 87% of which are singletons. What was sequenced was peripheral blood. These receptor sequences come from a man aged 55-75 years with acute or convalescent COVID-19. The CDR3 runs from the conserved cysteine through the conserved F or W. A D gene is named only where the DNA matches it firmly. Size is stated for part of the rows, as once, few or many counts, or as a class when the clone is expanded.

cdr3_aa cdr3_nt d_call j_call v_call clone_size
CASSPVGGLTVNGEQFF TGTGCCAGCAGCCCCGTCGGGGGACTAACAGTGAATGGTGAGCAGTTCTTC TRBD2 TRBJ2-1 TRBV2 NA
CASSGGGYNEQFF TGTGCCAGCAGCGGGGGAGGCTACAATGAGCAGTTCTTC NA TRBJ2-1 TRBV9 once
CASSQDPPRGLNSPLHF TGCGCCAGCAGCCAAGACCCGCCCCGGGGTCTCAATTCACCCCTCCACTTT NA TRBJ1-6 TRBV4-1 NA
CASSLSVLASGRASFSYEQYF TGTGCCAGCAGCTTATCCGTATTGGCTAGCGGGAGGGCCTCGTTCTCCTACGAGCAGTACTTC TRBD2 TRBJ2-7 TRBV7-3 NA
CASSLRGGSANTGELFF TGTGCCAGCAGCTTAAGAGGGGGCAGCGCGAACACCGGGGAGCTGTTTTTT TRBD1 TRBJ2-2 TRBV7-3 NA
CASSREGAQQPQHF TGTGCCAGCAGTAGAGAAGGGGCGCAGCAGCCCCAGCATTTT NA TRBJ1-5 TRBV9 NA
CASSHRDYGYTF TGTGCCAGCTCCCACAGGGACTATGGCTACACCTTC NA TRBJ1-2 TRBV18 NA
CASSSGTVDEKLFF TGTGCCAGCAGCTCAGGGACAGTTGATGAAAAACTGTTTTTT TRBD1 TRBJ1-4 TRBV7-8 NA
CAWRAEETEAFF TGTGCCTGGAGAGCCGAGGAGACTGAAGCTTTCTTT NA TRBJ1-1 TRBV30 NA
CAWTNQGGGSYGYTF TGTGCCTGGACAAATCAGGGGGGTGGGAGCTATGGCTACACCTTC TRBD1 TRBJ1-2 TRBV30 NA
CASSFTQGAREQFF TGTGCCAGCAGCTTCACCCAGGGGGCGCGAGAGCAGTTCTTC TRBD1 TRBJ2-1 TRBV11-2 NA
CASPTVAKNIQYF TGTGCCAGCCCTACGGTGGCCAAAAACATTCAGTACTTC NA TRBJ2-4 TRBV6-5 NA
CASSQGQNTEAFF TGCGCCAGCAGCCAGGGACAGAACACTGAAGCTTTCTTT NA TRBJ1-1 TRBV4-1 once
CASSLSGDQPQHF TGTGCCAGCAGCTTAAGCGGCGATCAGCCCCAGCATTTT NA TRBJ1-5 TRBV7-3 NA